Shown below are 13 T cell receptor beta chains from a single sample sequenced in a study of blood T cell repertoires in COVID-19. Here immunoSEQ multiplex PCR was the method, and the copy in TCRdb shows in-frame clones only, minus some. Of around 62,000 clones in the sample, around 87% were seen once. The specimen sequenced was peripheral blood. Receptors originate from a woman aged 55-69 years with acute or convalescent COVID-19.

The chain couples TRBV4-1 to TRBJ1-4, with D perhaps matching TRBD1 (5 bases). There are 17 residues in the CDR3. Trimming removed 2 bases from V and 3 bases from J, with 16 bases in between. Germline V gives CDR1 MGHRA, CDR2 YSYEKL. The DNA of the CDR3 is TGCGCCAGCAGCCAATTGCGGGGGACTCGTTCTAATGAAAAACTGTTTTTT. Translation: CASSQLRGTRSNEKLFF.

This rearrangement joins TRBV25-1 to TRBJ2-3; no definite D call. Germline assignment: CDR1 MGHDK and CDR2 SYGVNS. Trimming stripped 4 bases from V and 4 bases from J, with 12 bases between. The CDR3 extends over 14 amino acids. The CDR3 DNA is TGTGCCAGCAGTGCCAGTACTAAAGCAGATACGCAGTATTTT. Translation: CASSASTKADTQYF.

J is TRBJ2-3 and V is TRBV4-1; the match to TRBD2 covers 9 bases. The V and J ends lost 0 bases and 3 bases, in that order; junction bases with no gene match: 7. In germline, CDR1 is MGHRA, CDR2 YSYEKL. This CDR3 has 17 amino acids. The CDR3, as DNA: TGCGCCAGCAGCCAAGAATCCAGCGGGGGGCCGACAGATACGCAGTATTTT. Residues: CASSQESSGGPTDTQYF.

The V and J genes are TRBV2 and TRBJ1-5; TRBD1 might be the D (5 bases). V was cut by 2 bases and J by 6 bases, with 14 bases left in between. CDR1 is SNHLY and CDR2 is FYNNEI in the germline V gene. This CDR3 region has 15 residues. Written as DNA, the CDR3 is TGTGCCAGCAGTGAAACCGGGACTTGGAGTCAGCCCCAGCATTTT. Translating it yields CASSETGTWSQPQHF. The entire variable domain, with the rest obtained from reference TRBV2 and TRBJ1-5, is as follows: EPEVTQTPSHQVTQMGQEVILRCVPISNHLYFYWYRQILGQKVEFLVSFYNNEISEKSEIFDDQFSVERPDGSNFTLKIRSTKLEDSAMYFCASSETGTWSQPQHFGDGTRLSIL.

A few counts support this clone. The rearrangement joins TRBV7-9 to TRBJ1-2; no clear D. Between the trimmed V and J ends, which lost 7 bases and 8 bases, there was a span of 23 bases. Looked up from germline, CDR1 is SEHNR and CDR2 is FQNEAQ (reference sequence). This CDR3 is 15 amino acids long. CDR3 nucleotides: TGTGCCAGCACCCTTAGTGAGGGTATGAAGTTGGGCTACACCTTC. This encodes CASTLSEGMKLGYTF.

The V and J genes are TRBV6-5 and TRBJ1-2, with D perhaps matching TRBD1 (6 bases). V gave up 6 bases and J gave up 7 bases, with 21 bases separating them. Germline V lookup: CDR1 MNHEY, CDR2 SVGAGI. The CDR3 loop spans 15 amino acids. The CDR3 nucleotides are TGTGCCAGCAGCAACGGGGCTACAGGGTTGGGTGGCTACACCTTC. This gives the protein CASSNGATGLGGYTF.

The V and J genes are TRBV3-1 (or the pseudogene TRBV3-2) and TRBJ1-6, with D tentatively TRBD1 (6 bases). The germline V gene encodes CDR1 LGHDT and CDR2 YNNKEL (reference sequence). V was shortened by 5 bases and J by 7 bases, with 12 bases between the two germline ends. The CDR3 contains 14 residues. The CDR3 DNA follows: TGTGCCAGCAGCTATACAGGGAGCAATTCACCCCTCCACTTT. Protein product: CASSYTGSNSPLHF.

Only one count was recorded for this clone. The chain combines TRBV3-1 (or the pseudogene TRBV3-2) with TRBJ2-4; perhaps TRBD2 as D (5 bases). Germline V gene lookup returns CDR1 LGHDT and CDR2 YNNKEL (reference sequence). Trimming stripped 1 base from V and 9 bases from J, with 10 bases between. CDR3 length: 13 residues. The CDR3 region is CASSQGSEGIQYF. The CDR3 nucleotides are TGTGCCAGCAGCCAAGGGTCAGAGGGCATTCAGTACTTC.

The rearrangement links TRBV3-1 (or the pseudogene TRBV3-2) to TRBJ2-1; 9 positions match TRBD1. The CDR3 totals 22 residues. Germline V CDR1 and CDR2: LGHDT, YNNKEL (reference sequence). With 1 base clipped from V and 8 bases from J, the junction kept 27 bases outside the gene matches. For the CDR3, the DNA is TGTGCCAGCAGCCAAGTAGTTGTTTCTGTCTCGGGACAGGGTTCTCTAGGTGATGAGCAGTTCTTC. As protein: CASSQVVVSVSGQGSLGDEQFF.

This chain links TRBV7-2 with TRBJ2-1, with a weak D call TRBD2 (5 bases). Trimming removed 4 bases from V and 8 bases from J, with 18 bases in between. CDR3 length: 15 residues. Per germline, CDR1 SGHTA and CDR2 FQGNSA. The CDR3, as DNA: TGTGCCAGCAGCTCTCGGACTTCCCGGGGATATGAGCAGTTCTTC. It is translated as CASSSRTSRGYEQFF.

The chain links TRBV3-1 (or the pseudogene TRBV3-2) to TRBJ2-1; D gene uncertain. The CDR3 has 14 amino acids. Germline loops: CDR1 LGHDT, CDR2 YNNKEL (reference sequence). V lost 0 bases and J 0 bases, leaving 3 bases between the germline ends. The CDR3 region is CASSQDHSYNEQFF. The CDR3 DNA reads TGTGCCAGCAGCCAAGATCACTCCTACAATGAGCAGTTCTTC.

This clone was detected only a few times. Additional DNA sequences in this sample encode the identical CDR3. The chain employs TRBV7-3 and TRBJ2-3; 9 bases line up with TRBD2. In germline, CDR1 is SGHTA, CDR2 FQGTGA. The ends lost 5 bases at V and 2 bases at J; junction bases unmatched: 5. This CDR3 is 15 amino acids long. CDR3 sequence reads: CASSRAGGLTDTQYF. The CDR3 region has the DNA TGTGCCAGCAGCAGAGCGGGAGGTCTCACAGATACGCAGTATTTT.

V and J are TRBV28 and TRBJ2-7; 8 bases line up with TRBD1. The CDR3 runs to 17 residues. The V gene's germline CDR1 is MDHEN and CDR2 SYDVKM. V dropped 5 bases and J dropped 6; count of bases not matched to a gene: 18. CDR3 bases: TGTGCCAGCAGTCCGGGACAGGAAAATTTGCTTCGAGGCGAGCAGTACGTC. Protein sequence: CASSPGQENLLRGEQYV.